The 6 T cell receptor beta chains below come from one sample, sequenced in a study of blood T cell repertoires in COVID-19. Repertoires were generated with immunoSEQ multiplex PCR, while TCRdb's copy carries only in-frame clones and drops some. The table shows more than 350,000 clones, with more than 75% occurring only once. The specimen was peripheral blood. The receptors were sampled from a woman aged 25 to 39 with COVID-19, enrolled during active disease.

CDR3 sequence: CATSDSGAGPYNEQFF. In DNA, the CDR3 is TGTGCCACCAGTGATTCTGGGGCGGGACCTTACAATGAGCAGTTCTTC. The chain is built from TRBV24-1 and TRBJ2-1; the D gene is possibly TRBD2 (6 bases). Germline V gene lookup returns CDR1 KGHDR and CDR2 SFDVKD. The V gene lost 2 bases and the J gene lost 4 bases, with 14 bases spanning the gap. This CDR3 has 16 residues.

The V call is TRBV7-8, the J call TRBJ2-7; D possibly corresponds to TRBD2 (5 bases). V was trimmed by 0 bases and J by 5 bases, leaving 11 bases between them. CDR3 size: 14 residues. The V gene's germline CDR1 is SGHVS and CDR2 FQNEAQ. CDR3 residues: CASSLAGETHEQYF. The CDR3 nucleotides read TGTGCCAGCAGCTTAGCGGGAGAAACCCACGAGCAGTACTTC.

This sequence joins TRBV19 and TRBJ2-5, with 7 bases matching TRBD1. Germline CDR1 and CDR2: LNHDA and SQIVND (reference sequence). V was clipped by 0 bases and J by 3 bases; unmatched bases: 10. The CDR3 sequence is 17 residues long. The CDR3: CASSIDPPGRGKETQYF. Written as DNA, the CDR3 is TGTGCCAGTAGTATAGACCCCCCGGGCAGGGGGAAAGAGACCCAGTACTTC.

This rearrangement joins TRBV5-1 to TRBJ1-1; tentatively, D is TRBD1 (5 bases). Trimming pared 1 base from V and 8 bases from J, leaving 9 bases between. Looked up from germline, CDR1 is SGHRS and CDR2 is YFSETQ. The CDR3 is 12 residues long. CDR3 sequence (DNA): TGCGCCAGCAGCTTGCCGGGGGACGAAGCTTTCTTT. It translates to CASSLPGDEAFF.

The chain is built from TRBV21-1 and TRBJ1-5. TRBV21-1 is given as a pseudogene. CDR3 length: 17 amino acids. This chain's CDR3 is CASSKDGGRSSNQPQHF. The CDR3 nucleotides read TGTGCCAGCAGCAAAGACGGGGGGAGGAGTAGCAATCAGCCCCAGCATTTT.

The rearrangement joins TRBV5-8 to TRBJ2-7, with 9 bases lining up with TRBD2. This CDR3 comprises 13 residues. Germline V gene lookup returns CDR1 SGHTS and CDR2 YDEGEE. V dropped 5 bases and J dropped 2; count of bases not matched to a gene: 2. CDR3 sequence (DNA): TGTGCCAGCAGAGCGGGAGGCGCCTACGAGCAGTACTTC. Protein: CASRAGGAYEQYF.